The 11 T cell receptor beta chains reported below all come from one sample, sequenced in a study of blood T cell repertoires in COVID-19. The protocol was immunoSEQ multiplex PCR, while the TCRdb copy is restricted to in-frame clones and leaves out a portion. The table lists 110,000 to 150,000 clones, 84% of them singletons, with around 9.6% in the top ten. The sequenced sample consisted of peripheral blood. The receptors shown here come from a man between 60 and 75 years old with active or convalescent COVID-19.

This clone was detected once. The rearrangement links TRBV11-3 to TRBJ2-1; TRBD2 is a possible D gene (6 bases). This CDR3 region has 16 residues. The V gene lost 1 base and the J gene lost 7 bases, with 17 bases spanning the gap. Germline CDR1 is SGHNT and CDR2 is YENEEA. The CDR3 DNA reads TGTGCCAGCAGCTTAGTCCGGGCATCCGCGGGAAATGAGCAGTTCTTC. This encodes CASSLVRASAGNEQFF.

V is TRBV5-1 and J is TRBJ2-1; D is unclear. V was shortened by 1 base and J by 0 bases, with 5 bases between the two germline ends. The CDR3 totals 14 residues. Germline lookup yields CDR1 SGHRS and CDR2 YFSETQ. As DNA, the CDR3 is TGCGCCAGCAGCTTGCAACACTCCTACAATGAGCAGTTCTTC. As protein: CASSLQHSYNEQFF.

The V call is TRBV30, the J call TRBJ1-1, with TRBD1 identical over 11 bases. After removal of 5 bases from V and 11 bases from J, the junction contained 7 bases not matched to a gene. Per germline, CDR1 GTSNPN and CDR2 SVGIG (reference sequence). This CDR3 spans 12 amino acids. CDR3 region: CAWGQGASRAFF. As DNA, the CDR3 is TGTGCCTGGGGACAGGGGGCGTCTAGGGCTTTCTTT.

The V call is TRBV29-1, the J call TRBJ1-1; D unresolved. The length of the CDR3 is 13 residues. In germline, CDR1 is SQVTM, CDR2 ANQGSEA. The V end lost 7 bases, the J end lost 5 bases, and 17 bases lay between the germline ends. In DNA form, the CDR3 reads TGCAGCGCCGGGGAAGGGCGAGAGACTGAAGCTTTCTTT. This codes for CSAGEGRETEAFF. The full variable domain, completed using reference TRBV29-1 and TRBJ1-1, is SAVISQKPSRDICQRGTSLTIQCQVDSQVTMMFWYRQQPGQSLTLIATANQGSEATYESGFVIDKFPISRPNLTFSTLTVSNMSPEDSSIYLCSAGEGRETEAFFGQGTRLTVV.

The chain recombines TRBV18 with TRBJ1-4; 11 positions agree with TRBD1. The CDR3 is 17 residues long. J was trimmed by 8 bases and V by 3 bases; bases with no gene match: 11. Germline CDR1 is KGHSH and CDR2 is LQKENI. CDR3 loop: CASSPPDRGRFGEKLFF. CDR3 DNA: TGTGCCAGCTCACCCCCGGACAGGGGGCGTTTTGGAGAAAAACTGTTTTTT.

This rearrangement joins TRBV30 to TRBJ2-5, with a tentative D call TRBD2 (6 bases). CDR1 is GTSNPN and CDR2 is SVGIG in the germline V gene (reference sequence). The V and J ends lost 3 bases and 4 bases respectively, with 12 bases between them. The CDR3 is made up of 13 amino acids. The CDR3 protein is CAWRRGGRETQYF. DNA for the CDR3: TGTGCCTGGAGAAGGGGAGGACGAGAGACCCAGTACTTC. The full variable domain, its missing parts supplied by reference TRBV30 and TRBJ2-5, is SQTIHQWPATLVQPVGSPLSLECTVEGTSNPNLYWYRQAAGRGLQLLFYSVGIGQISSEVPQNLSASRPQDRQFILSSKKLLLSDSGFYLCAWRRGGRETQYFGPGTRLLVL.

There are a few counts of this clone. V and J are TRBV30 and TRBJ1-6, with unresolved D. The V gene lost 4 bases and the J gene lost 3 bases, with 4 bases spanning the gap. CDR1 GTSNPN and CDR2 SVGIG come from the germline V gene (reference sequence). The CDR3 contains 12 residues. This CDR3 is CAWTLYNSPLHF. In DNA form, the CDR3 reads TGTGCCTGGACCCTCTATAATTCACCCCTCCACTTT.

CDR3 nucleotide sequence: TGTGCCAGCAGCTTGGGGGGGCCGTCTAATGAGCAGTTCTTC. It encodes CASSLGGPSNEQFF. The V gene is TRBV5-5, the J gene TRBJ2-1, with D maybe TRBD1 (6 bases). Trimming shortened V by 0 bases and J by 7 bases, and 11 bases separated the two germline ends. CDR1 is SGHKS, CDR2 YYEKEE, per germline (reference sequence). The CDR3 consists of 14 residues. Supplemented by reference TRBV5-5 and TRBJ2-1, the full variable domain reads DAGVTQSPTHLIKTRGQQVTLRCSPISGHKSVSWYQQVLGQGPQFIFQYYEKEERGRGNFPDRFSARQFPNYSSELNVNALLLGDSALYLCASSLGGPSNEQFFGPGTRLTVL.

The chain has TRBV7-2 and TRBJ2-6; a weak D match, TRBD1 (5 bases). Trimming removed 5 bases from V and 0 bases from J, with 17 bases in between. The CDR3 extends over 18 amino acids. Germline CDR1 and CDR2: SGHTA and FQGNSA. The CDR3 DNA reads TGTGCCAGCAGCGCCCGTATCACAGGTTACTCTGGGGCCAACGTCCTGACTTTC. Amino acids: CASSARITGYSGANVLTF.

The V call is TRBV11-3, the J call TRBJ2-7; tentatively, D is TRBD2 (5 bases). The CDR3 length is 13 residues. Trimming removed 6 bases at V and 7 bases at J, with 16 bases between. Germline CDR1 is SGHNT and CDR2 is YENEEA. The CDR3 is CASSFGEGIEQYF. CDR3 in DNA: TGTGCCAGCAGTTTCGGGGAAGGAATTGAGCAGTACTTC.

V is TRBV4-3 and J is TRBJ2-1; maybe TRBD2 (6 bases). The V end was cut by 4 bases, the J end by 4 bases, with 20 bases between. Germline V lookup: CDR1 LGHNA, CDR2 YSLEER. The CDR3 covers 17 residues. The CDR3 coding sequence is TGCGCCAGCAGCCCCGGAGATAGCGGAGAATATTACAATGAGCAGTTCTTC. Amino acids: CASSPGDSGEYYNEQFF.